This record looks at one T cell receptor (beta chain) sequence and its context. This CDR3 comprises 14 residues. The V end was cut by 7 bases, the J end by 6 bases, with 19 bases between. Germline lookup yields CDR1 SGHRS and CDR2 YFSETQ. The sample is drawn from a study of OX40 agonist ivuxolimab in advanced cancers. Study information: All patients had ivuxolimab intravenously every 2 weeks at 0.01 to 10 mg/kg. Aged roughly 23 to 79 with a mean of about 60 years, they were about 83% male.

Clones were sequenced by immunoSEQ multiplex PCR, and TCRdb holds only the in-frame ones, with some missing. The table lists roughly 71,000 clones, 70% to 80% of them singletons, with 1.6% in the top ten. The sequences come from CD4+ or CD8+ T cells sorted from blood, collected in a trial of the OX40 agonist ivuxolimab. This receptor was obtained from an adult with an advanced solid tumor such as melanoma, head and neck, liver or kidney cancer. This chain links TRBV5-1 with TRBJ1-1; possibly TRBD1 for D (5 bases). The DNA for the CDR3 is TGCGCCAGCGGACGAGGGGTGGGGGTAGCTGAAGCTTTCTTT. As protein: CASGRGVGVAEAFF.